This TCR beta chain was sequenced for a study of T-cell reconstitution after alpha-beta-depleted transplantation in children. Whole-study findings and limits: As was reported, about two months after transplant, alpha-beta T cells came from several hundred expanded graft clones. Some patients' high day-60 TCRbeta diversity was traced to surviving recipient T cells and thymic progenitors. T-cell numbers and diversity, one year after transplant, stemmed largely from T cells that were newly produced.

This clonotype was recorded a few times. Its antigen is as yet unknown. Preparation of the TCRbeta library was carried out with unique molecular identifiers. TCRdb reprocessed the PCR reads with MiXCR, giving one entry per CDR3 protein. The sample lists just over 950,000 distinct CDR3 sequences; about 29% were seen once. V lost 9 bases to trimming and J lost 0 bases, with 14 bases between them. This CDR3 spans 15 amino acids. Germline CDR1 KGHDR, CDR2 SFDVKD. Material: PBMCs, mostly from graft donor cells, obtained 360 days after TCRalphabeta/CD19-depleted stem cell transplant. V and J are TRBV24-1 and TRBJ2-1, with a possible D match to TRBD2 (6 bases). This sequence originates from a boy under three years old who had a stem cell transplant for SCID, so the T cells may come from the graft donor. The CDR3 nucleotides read TGTGCCACCTTAAATGACGGGAGCTCCTACAATGAGCAGTTCTTC. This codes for CATLNDGSSYNEQFF.